What follows describes a single TCR beta chain. The protocol was immunoSEQ multiplex PCR, while the TCRdb copy is restricted to in-frame clones and leaves out a portion. The table lists roughly 100,000 clones, approximately 92% of them singletons. This specimen belongs to a study of OX40 agonist ivuxolimab in advanced cancers. The CDR3 is made up of 15 amino acids. From germline, CDR1 is SGHVS and CDR2 FNYEAQ. V lost 5 bases and J lost 3; bases outside the gene matches: 7. The chain couples TRBV7-6 to TRBJ1-1, with 9 positions matching TRBD1. The material was CD4+ or CD8+ T cells sorted from blood, obtained in a trial of the OX40 agonist ivuxolimab. The receptor's source is an adult with an advanced solid tumor such as melanoma, head and neck, liver or kidney cancer. DNA of the CDR3: TGTGCCAGCAGCCCGGGACAGGGAATGCACACTGAAGCTTTCTTT. Residues: CASSPGQGMHTEAFF.